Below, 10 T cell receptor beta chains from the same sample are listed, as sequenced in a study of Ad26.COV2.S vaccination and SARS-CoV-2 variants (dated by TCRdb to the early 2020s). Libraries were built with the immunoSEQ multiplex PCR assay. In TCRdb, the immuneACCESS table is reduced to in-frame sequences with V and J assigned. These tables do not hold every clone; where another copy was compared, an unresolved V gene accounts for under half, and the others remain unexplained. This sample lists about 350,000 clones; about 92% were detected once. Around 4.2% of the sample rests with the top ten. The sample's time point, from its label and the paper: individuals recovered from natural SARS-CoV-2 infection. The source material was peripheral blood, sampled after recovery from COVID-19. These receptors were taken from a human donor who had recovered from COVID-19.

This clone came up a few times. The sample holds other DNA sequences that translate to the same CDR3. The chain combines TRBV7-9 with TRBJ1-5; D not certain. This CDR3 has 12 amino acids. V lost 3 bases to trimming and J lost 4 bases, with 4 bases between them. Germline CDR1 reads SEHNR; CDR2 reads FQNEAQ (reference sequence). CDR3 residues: CASSLQNQPQHF. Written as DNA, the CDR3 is TGTGCCAGCAGCTTGCAAAATCAGCCCCAGCATTTT.

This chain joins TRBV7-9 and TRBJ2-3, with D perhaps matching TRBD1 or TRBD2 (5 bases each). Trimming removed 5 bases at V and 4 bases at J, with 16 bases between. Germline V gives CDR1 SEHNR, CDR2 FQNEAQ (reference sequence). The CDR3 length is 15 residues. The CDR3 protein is CASSLGTAIPDTQYF. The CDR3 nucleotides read TGTGCCAGCAGCCTAGGGACCGCAATCCCAGATACGCAGTATTTT. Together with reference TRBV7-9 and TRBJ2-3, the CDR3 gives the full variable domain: DTGVSQNPRHKITKRGQNVTFRCDPISEHNRLYWYRQTLGQGPEFLTYFQNEAQLEKSRLLSDRFSAERPKGSFSTLEIQRTEQGDSAMYLCASSLGTAIPDTQYFGPGTRLTVL.

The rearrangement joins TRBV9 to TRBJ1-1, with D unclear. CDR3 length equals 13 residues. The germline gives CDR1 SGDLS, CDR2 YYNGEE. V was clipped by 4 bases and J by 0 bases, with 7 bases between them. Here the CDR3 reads CASSKAVNTEAFF. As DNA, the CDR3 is TGTGCCAGCAGCAAAGCGGTGAACACTGAAGCTTTCTTT. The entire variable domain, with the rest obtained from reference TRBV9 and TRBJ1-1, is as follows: DSGVTQTPKHLITATGQRVTLRCSPRSGDLSVYWYQQSLDQGLQFLIQYYNGEERAKGNILERFSAQQFPDLHSELNLSSLELGDSALYFCASSKAVNTEAFFGQGTRLTVV.

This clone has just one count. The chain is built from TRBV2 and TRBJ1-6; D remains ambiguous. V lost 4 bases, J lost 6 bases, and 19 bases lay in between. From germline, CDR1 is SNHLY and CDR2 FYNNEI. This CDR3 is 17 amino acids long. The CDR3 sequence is CASSVNSPRSFNSPLHF. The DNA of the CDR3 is TGTGCCAGCAGTGTTAACAGCCCCAGGAGTTTTAATTCACCCCTCCACTTT.

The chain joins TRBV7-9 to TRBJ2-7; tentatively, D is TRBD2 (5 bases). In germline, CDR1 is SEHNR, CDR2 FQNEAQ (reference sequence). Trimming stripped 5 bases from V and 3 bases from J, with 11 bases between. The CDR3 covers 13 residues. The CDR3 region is CASSERAFYEQYF. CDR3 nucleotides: TGTGCCAGCAGCGAGAGGGCTTTCTACGAGCAGTACTTC.

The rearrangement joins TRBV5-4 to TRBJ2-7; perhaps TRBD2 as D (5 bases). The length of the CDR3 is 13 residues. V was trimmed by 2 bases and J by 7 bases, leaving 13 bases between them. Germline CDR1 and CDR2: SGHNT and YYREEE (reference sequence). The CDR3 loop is CASSLTGPGEQYF. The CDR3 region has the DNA TGTGCCAGCAGCTTAACTGGGCCGGGAGAGCAGTACTTC.

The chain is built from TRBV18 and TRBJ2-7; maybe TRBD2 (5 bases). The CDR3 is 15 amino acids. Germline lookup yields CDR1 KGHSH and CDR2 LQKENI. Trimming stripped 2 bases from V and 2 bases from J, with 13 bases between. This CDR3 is CASSPDRSGPYEQYF. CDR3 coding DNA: TGTGCCAGCTCACCAGACCGGAGCGGACCCTACGAGCAGTACTTC.

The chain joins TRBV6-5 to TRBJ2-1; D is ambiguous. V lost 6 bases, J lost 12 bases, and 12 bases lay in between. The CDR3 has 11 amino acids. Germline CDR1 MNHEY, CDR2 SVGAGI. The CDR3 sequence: CASSDGVGQFF. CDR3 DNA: TGTGCCAGCAGCGATGGGGTTGGGCAGTTCTTC.

The CDR3 loop reads CSASLSGAGNTIYF. The CDR3 region has the DNA TGCAGTGCTAGTCTATCGGGGGCTGGAAACACCATATATTTT. The chain links TRBV20-1 to TRBJ1-3, with D possibly being TRBD1 (5 bases). V shed 3 bases and J shed 2 bases, with 11 bases lying between them. CDR1 and CDR2 from the germline V gene are DFQATT and SNEGSKA (reference sequence). The CDR3 spans 14 residues.

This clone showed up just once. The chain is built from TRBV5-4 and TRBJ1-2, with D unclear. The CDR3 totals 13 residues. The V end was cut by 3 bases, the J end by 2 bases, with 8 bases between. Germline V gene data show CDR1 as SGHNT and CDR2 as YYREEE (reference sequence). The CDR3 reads CASSSNENYGYTF. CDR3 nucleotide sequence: TGTGCCAGCAGCTCGAACGAAAACTATGGCTACACCTTC. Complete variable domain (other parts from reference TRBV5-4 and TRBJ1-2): ETGVTQSPTHLIKTRGQQVTLRCSSQSGHNTVSWYQQALGQGPQFIFQYYREEENGRGNFPPRFSGLQFPNYSSELNVNALELDDSALYLCASSSNENYGYTFGSGTRLTVV.